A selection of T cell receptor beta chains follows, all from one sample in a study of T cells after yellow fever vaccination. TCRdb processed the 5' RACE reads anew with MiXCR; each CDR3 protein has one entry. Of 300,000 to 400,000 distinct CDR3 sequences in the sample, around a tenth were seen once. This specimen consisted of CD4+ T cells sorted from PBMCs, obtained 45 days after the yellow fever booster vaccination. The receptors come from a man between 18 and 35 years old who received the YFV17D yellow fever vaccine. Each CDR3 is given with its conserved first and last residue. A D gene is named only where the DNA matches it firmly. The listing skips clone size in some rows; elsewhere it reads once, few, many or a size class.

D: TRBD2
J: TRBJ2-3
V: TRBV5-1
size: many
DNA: TGCGCCAGCAGCTTGAGGTCTAGCGGGGCCAACACAGATACGCAGTATTTT
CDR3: CASSLRSSGANTDTQYF

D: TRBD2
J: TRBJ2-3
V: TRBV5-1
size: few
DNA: TGCGCCAGCAGCTGGGGTGCCGGGACTAGCATCCCAGATACGCAGTATTTT
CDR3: CASSWGAGTSIPDTQYF

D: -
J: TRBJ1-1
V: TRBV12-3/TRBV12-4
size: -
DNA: TGTGCCAGCAGATCTGTAGGGATGAGGACTGAAGCTTTCTTT
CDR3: CASRSVGMRTEAFF

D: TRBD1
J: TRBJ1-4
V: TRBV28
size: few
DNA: TGTGCCAGCAGTTCCCTGACAGGGGGAAATGAAAAACTGTTTTTT
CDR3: CASSSLTGGNEKLFF

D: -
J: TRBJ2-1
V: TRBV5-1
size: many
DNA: TGCGCCAGCAGCCCCGGCGGAGGCAATGAGCAGTTCTTC
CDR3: CASSPGGGNEQFF

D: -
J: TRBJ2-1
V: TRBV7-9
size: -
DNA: TGTGCCAGCAGCTCACAGACAGGTCGAACCTCCAATGAGCAGTTCTTC
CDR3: CASSSQTGRTSNEQFF

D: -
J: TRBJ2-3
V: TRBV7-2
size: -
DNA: TGTGCCAGCAGTACACCGTGGGCAGATACGCAGTATTTT
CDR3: CASSTPWADTQYF

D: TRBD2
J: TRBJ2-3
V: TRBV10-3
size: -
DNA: TGTGCCATCAGTGGCTCTAGCGGGGGGCACACAGATACGCAGTATTTT
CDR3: CAISGSSGGHTDTQYF

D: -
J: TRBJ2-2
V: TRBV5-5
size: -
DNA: TGTGCCAGCAGCCGATTAGGGCAGTACACCGGGGAGCTGTTTTTT
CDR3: CASSRLGQYTGELFF

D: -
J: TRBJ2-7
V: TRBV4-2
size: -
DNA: TGTGCCAGCGGCCATCCCGACAGCCCCTACGAGCAGTACTTC
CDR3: CASGHPDSPYEQYF

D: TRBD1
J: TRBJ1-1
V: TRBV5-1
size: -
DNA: TGCGCCAGCAGCTTGGGGACAGGTCAATCGTCTGAAGCTTTCTTT
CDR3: CASSLGTGQSSEAFF

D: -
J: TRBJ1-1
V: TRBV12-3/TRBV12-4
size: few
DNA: TGTGCCAGCAGTTTTGGACGGGGTGGGACTGAAGCTTTCTTT
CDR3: CASSFGRGGTEAFF

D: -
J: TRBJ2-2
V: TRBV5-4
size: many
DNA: TGCGCCAGCAGCTTACAAAACACCGGGGAGCTGTTTTTT
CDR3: CASSLQNTGELFF

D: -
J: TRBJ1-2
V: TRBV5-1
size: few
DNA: TGCGCCAGCAGACGAAGTGACAACTATGGCTACACCTTC
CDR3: CASRRSDNYGYTF

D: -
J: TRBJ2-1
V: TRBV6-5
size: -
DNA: TGTGCCAGCCGGGACAATTACAATGAGCAGTTCTTC
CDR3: CASRDNYNEQFF

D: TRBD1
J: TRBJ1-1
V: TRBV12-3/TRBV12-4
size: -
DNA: TGTGCCAGCAGGAAGTCAGGGGGGGCGACTGAAGCTTTCTTT
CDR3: CASRKSGGATEAFF

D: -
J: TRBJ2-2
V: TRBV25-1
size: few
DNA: TGTGCCAGCAATCCCGGGGGAGAAGGGACCGGGGAGCTGTTTTTT
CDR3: CASNPGGEGTGELFF

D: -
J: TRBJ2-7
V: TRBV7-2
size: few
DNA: TGTGCCAGCAGCTTAGTGTCCGGGATCGAGCAGTACTTC
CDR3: CASSLVSGIEQYF

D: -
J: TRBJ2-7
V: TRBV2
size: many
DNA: TGTGCCAGCAGTGAAGAGGGGCACCGGTACTTC
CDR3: CASSEEGHRYF

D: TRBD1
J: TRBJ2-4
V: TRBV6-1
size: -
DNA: TGTGCCAGCAGTGAAGGCCAGGGGGCTGACATTCAGTACTTC
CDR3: CASSEGQGADIQYF

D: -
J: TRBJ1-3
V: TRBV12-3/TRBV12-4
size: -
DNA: TGTGCCAGCAGTTTCCTACAGGGCTCTGGAAACACCATATATTTT
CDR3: CASSFLQGSGNTIYF

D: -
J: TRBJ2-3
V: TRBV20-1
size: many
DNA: TGCAGTGCTAGAGCGAGGGGGGGCTTTCGCACAGATACGCAGTATTTT
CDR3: CSARARGGFRTDTQYF

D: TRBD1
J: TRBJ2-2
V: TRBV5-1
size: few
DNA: TGCGCCAGCAGCTTGGTGGGACAGGGGGCCGGCACCGGGGAGCTGTTTTTT
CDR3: CASSLVGQGAGTGELFF

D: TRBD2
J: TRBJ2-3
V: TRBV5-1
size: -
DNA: TGCGCCAGCAGCGGTGCGGGGGGATACACAGATACGCAGTATTTT
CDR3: CASSGAGGYTDTQYF

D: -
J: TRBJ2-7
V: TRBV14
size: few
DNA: TGTGCCAGCAGCCACACCCCTTGGCCCACTCCGACCTACGAGCAGTACTTC
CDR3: CASSHTPWPTPTYEQYF

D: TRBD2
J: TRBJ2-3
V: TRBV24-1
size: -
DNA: TGTGCCACCAGTGATTCCGGACTAGCGGGCACAGATACGCAGTATTTT
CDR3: CATSDSGLAGTDTQYF

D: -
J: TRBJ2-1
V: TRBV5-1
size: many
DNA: TGCGCCAGCAGCTTGGGACAGATCTCCTACAATGAGCAGTTCTTC
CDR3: CASSLGQISYNEQFF

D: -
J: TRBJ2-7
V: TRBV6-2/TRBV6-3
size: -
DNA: TGTGCCAGCAGGACTAGGGAAGGAGGTTACGAGCAGTACTTC
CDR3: CASRTREGGYEQYF

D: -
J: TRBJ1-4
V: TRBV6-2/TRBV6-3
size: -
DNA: TGTGCCAGCAGTTACGGTGGGGAAAAACTGTTTTTT
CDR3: CASSYGGEKLFF

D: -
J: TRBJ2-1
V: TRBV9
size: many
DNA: TGTGCCAGCAGCGTCTCCCAACCCTACAATGAGCAGTTCTTC
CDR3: CASSVSQPYNEQFF

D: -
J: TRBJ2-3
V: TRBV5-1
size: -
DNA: TGCGCCAGCAGCTTGACAGTAGGCACAGATACGCAGTATTTT
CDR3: CASSLTVGTDTQYF

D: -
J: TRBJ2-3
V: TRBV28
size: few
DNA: TGTGCCAGCAGTCAAAACACAGATACGCAGTATTTT
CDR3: CASSQNTDTQYF

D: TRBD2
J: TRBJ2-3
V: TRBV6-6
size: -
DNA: TGTGCCAGCAGTCAAGTAGCGGGGGTCACAGATACGCAGTATTTT
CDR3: CASSQVAGVTDTQYF

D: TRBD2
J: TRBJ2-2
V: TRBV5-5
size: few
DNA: TGTGCCAGCAGCTCTTTAGCGGGGGGCCCCACCGGGGAGCTGTTTTTT
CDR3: CASSSLAGGPTGELFF

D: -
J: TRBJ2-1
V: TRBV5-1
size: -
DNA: TGCGCCAGCAGCTTGGAAGCAGGGGTCAGTAGTTACAATGAGCAGTTCTTC
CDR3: CASSLEAGVSSYNEQFF

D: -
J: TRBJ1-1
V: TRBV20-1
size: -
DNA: TGCAGTGCTAGAGAAGGGGGGGCCTCCACTGAAGCTTTCTTT
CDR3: CSAREGGASTEAFF

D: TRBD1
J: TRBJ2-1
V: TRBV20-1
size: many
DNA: TGCAGTGCCTTACCTACAGGGGGGCTTCGAAATGAGCAGTTCTTC
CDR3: CSALPTGGLRNEQFF

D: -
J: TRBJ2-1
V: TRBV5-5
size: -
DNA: TGTGCCAGCAGCTCCGAAGTATACAATGAGCAGTTCTTC
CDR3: CASSSEVYNEQFF

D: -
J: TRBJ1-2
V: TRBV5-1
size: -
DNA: TGCGCCAGCAGCTTGGCCGGTGACTCCTCCTACACCTTC
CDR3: CASSLAGDSSYTF

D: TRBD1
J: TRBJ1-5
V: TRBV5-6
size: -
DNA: TGTGCCAGCAGCATCCGGGACAGGCGCCAGCATTTT
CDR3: CASSIRDRRQHF

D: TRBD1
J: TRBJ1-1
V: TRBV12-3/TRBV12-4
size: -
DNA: TGTGCCAGCAGCCTACAGGGGGACGGTGAAGCTTTCTTT
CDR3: CASSLQGDGEAFF

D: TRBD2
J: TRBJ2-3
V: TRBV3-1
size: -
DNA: TGTGCCAGCAGCCACGGGAGGTTCGATACGCAGTATTTT
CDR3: CASSHGRFDTQYF

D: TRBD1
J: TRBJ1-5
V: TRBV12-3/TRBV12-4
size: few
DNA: TGTGCCAGCAGTTTCGGGCTGACAGGGGGTAAGCCCCAGCATTTT
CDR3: CASSFGLTGGKPQHF

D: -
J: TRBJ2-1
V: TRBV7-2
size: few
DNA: TGTGCCAGCAGCTTTGCCCAGATTTTGTTCTTC
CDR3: CASSFAQILFF

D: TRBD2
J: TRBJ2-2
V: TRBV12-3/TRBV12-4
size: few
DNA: TGTGCCAGCAAGGGGAGCGGGGCCAACACCGGGGAGCTGTTTTTT
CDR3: CASKGSGANTGELFF

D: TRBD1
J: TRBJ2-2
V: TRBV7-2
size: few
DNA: TGTGCCAGCAGCTCCCGGGCCAGGGGGTTGTCGGGGGAGCTGTTTTTT
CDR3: CASSSRARGLSGELFF

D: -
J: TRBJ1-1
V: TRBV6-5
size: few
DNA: TGTGCCAGCAGTTACTTGAGAACAACTGAAGCTTTCTTT
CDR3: CASSYLRTTEAFF

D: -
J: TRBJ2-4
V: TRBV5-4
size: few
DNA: TGTGCCAGCAGCTTCCGAGGACTGCCAAACATTCAGTACTTC
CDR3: CASSFRGLPNIQYF

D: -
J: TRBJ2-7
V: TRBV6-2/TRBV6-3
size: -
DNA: TGTGCCAGCACCAACCTTGCTGGGCAGTACTTC
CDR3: CASTNLAGQYF

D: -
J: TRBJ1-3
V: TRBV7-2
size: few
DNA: TGTGCCAGCAGCCAGGGACCTGGAAACACCATATATTTT
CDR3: CASSQGPGNTIYF

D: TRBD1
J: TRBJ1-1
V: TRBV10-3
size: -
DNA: TGTGCCATCAGTGAGTCCGACAGGGGGGGGATACACACTGAAGCTTTCTTT
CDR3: CAISESDRGGIHTEAFF

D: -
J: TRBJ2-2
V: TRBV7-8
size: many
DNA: TGTGCCAGCTTGGGTCTTAACCGACCCGGGGAGCTGTTTTTT
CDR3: CASLGLNRPGELFF

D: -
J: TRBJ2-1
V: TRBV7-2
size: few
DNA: TGTGCCAGCATCTCAATGACCAGGGGCAATGAGCAGTTCTTC
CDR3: CASISMTRGNEQFF

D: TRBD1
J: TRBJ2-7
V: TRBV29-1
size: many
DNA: TGCAGCGTCGTGACAGGGCCAAGCTCCTACGAGCAGTACTTC
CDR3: CSVVTGPSSYEQYF

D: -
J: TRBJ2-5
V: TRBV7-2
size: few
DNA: TGTGCCAGCAGCCGGGCTTCCAGGGTGGAGACCCAGTACTTC
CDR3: CASSRASRVETQYF